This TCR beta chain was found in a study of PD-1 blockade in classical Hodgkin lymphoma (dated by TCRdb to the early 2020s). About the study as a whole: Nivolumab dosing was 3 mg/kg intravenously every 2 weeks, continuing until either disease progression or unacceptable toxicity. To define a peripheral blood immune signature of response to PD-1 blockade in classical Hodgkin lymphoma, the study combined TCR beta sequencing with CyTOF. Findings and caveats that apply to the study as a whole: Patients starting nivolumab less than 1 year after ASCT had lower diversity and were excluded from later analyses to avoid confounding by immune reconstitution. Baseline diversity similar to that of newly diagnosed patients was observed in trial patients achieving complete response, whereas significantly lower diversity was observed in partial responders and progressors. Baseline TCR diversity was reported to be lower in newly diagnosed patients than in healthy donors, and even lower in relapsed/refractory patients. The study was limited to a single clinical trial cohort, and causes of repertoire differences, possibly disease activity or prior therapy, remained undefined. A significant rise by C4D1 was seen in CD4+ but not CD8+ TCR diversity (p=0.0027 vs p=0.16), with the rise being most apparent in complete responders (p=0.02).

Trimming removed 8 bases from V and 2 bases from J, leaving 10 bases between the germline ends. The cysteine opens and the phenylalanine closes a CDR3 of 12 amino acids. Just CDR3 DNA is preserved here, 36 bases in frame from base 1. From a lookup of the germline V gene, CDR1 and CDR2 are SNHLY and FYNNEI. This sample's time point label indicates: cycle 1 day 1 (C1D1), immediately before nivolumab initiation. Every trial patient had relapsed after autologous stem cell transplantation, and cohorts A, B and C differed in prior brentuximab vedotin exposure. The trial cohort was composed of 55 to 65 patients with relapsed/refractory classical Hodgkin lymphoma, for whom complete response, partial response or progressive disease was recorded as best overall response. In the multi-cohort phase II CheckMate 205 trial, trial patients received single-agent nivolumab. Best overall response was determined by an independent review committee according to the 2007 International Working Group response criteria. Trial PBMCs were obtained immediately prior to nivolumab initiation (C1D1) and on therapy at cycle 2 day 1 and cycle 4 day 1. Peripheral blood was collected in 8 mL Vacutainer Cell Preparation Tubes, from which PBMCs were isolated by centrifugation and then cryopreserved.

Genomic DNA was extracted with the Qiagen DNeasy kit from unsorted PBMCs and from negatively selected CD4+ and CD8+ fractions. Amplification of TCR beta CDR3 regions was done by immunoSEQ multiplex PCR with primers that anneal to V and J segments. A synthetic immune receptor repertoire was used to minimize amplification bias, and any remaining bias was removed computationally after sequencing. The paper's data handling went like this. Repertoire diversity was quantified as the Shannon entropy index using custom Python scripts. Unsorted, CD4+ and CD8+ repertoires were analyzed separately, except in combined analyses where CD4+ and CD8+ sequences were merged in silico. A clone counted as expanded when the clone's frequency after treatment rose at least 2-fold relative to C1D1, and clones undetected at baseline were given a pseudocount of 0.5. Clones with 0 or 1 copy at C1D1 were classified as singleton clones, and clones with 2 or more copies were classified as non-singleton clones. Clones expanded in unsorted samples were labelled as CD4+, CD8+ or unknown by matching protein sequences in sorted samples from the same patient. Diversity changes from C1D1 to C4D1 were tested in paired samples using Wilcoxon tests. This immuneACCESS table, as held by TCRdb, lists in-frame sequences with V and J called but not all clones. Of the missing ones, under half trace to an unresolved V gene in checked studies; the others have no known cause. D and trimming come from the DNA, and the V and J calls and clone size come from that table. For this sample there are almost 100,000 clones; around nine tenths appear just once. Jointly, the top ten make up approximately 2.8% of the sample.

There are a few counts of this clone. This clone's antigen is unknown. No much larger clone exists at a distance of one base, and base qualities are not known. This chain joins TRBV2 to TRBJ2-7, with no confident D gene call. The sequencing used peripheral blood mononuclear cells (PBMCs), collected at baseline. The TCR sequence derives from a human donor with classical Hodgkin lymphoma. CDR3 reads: CASLGRAYEQYF. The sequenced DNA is TGTGCCAGCTTGGGTAGGGCCTACGAGCAGTACTTC.